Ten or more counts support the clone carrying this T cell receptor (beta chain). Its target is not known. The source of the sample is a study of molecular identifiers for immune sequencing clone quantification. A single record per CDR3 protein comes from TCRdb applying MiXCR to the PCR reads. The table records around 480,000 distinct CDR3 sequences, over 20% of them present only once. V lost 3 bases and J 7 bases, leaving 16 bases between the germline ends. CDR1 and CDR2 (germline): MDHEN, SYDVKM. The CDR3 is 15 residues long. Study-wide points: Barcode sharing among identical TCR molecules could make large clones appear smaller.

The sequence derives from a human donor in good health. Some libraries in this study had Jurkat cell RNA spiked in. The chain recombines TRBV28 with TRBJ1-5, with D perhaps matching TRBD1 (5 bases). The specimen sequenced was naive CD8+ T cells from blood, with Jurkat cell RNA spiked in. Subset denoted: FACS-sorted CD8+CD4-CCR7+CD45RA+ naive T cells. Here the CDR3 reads CASSFRGMGWQPQHF. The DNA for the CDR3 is TGTGCCAGCAGTTTTCGGGGGATGGGGTGGCAGCCCCAGCATTTT.